The 26 T cell receptor beta chains below all came from one sample that was sequenced in a study of monozygotic twins with inflammatory bowel disease. Using the 5' RACE reads, TCRdb records one entry per CDR3 protein without DNA. This sample contains approximately 160,000 distinct CDR3 sequences. The material sequenced was blood. Receptors were obtained from a human donor with ulcerative colitis or Crohn's disease, or a healthy co-twin of an affected twin (not recorded which).

This rearrangement joins TRBV5-1 to TRBJ2-3; there is no DNA to check the TCRdb D call of TRBD1. Germline V gene lookup returns CDR1 SGHRS and CDR2 YFSETQ. The CDR3 sequence is 15 residues long. The CDR3: CASSLGQGDTDTQYF.

This chain joins TRBV12-3 or TRBV12-4 and TRBJ1-1; TCRdb picks TRBD1, but there is no DNA to check that call. The CDR3 is 16 amino acids. CDR3 loop: CASSSIPGTGDTEAFF.

The chain carries TRBV7-6 and TRBJ2-3; the TCRdb call, TRBD1, lacks DNA for checking. This CDR3 region has 16 residues. Germline V lookup: CDR1 SGHVS, CDR2 FNYEAQ. The CDR3 protein is CASSNRDLLSTDTKYF.

The V gene is TRBV20-1, the J gene TRBJ1-1; TCRdb returns TRBD1, unconfirmable since there is no DNA. CDR1 DFQATT and CDR2 SNEGSKA come from the germline V gene (reference sequence). The CDR3 has 13 residues. CDR3 sequence: CSASRQGAREAFF.

The CDR3 loop reads CASSLDPGINEQFF. The chain couples TRBV7-6 to TRBJ2-1; TCRdb lists TRBD1, though no DNA is available to test this call. The CDR3 extends over 14 amino acids. Germline CDR1 and CDR2: SGHVS and FNYEAQ.

The chain couples TRBV6-6 to TRBJ2-7. This CDR3 region has 13 residues. Per the germline V gene, CDR1 is MNHNY and CDR2 is SVGAGI (reference sequence). The CDR3 loop is CASSYEHVDEQYF.

The chain has TRBV7-2 and TRBJ2-1. CDR3 length: 15 amino acids. Germline V gene lookup returns CDR1 SGHTA and CDR2 FQGNSA. The CDR3 region is CASSLSRVEYNEQFF.

The V call is TRBV7-9, the J call TRBJ2-3; TCRdb designates TRBD1, a call that cannot be tested without DNA. The CDR3 consists of 13 residues. Germline lookup yields CDR1 SEHNR and CDR2 FQNEAQ (reference sequence). The CDR3 is CASSFSGLDTQYF.

V gene TRBV20-1 combines with J gene TRBJ1-1. Looked up from germline, CDR1 is DFQATT and CDR2 is SNEGSKA (reference sequence). The CDR3 loop spans 12 amino acids. The CDR3 sequence is CSATRVDTEAFF.

The chain combines TRBV20-1 with TRBJ1-1; as DNA is missing, the TRBD1 call by TCRdb cannot be tested. Germline CDR1 DFQATT, CDR2 SNEGSKA (reference sequence). CDR3 length: 14 residues. CDR3 residues: CSARGLWGESEAFF.

The CDR3 protein is CASSDAEHNEQFF. This sequence joins TRBV11-2 and TRBJ2-1. The CDR3 spans 13 residues. Germline CDR1 reads SGHAT; CDR2 reads FQNNGV.

The CDR3 sequence is CASSPGHQNTGELFF. The chain combines TRBV7-9 with TRBJ2-2; checking the TCRdb D call of TRBD1 is not possible without DNA. The CDR3 is 15 residues long. The germline V gene has CDR1 SEHNR and CDR2 FQNEAQ (reference sequence).

The V gene is TRBV5-4, the J gene TRBJ2-3. Germline V lookup: CDR1 SGHNT, CDR2 YYREEE (reference sequence). This CDR3 has 14 residues. The chain's CDR3 is CASSSGRVSDTQYF.

This rearrangement joins TRBV29-1 to TRBJ1-1. CDR3 size: 15 residues. The germline CDR1 and CDR2 sequences are SQVTM and ANQGSEA. The CDR3 loop is CSVEGGLVGNTEAFF.

The chain links TRBV7-2 to TRBJ2-7; TCRdb indicates TRBD1, and absent DNA this call remains unverified. The V gene's germline CDR1 is SGHTA and CDR2 FQGNSA. The CDR3 runs 14 residues. CDR3: CASTPTGGVYEQYF. Variable domain in full (rest from reference TRBV7-2 and TRBJ2-7): GAGVSQSPSNKVTEKGKDVELRCDPISGHTALYWYRQSLGQGLEFLIYFQGNSAPDKSGLPSDRFSAERTGGSVSTLTIQRTQQEDSAVYLCASTPTGGVYEQYFGPGTRLTVT.

The rearrangement uses TRBV5-1 and TRBJ1-1. CDR3 length: 14 residues. The germline V gene encodes CDR1 SGHRS and CDR2 YFSETQ. CDR3 amino acids: CASSLEGGGTEAFF.

The J gene is TRBJ1-1, the V gene TRBV5-1. The CDR3 has 14 residues. Germline CDR1 is SGHRS and CDR2 is YFSETQ. This chain's CDR3 is CASSLVGENTEAFF. The whole variable domain, remainder taken from reference TRBV5-1 and TRBJ1-1, is KAGVTQTPRYLIKTRGQQVTLSCSPISGHRSVSWYQQTPGQGLQFLFEYFSETQRNKGNFPGRFSGRQFSNSRSEMNVSTLELGDSALYLCASSLVGENTEAFFGQGTRLTVV.

The chain combines TRBV20-1 with TRBJ2-5; TCRdb's D call of TRBD2 is untestable without DNA. CDR3 length: 13 amino acids. CDR1 is DFQATT and CDR2 is SNEGSKA in the germline V gene (reference sequence). CDR3: CSAVMGVKETQYF.

The J gene is TRBJ2-2, the V gene TRBV12-3 or TRBV12-4. This CDR3 has 11 residues. CDR3 in amino acids: CASSSPGELFF.

This sequence joins TRBV5-1 and TRBJ2-7. Germline V CDR1 and CDR2: SGHRS, YFSETQ. This CDR3 is 13 amino acids long. CDR3 sequence: CASSGRLSYEQYF.

The rearrangement joins TRBV5-6 to TRBJ2-4. Germline-derived CDR1 and CDR2 are SGHDT and YYEEEE. The CDR3 consists of 12 residues. This CDR3 reads CASSLAGNIQYF.

This rearrangement joins TRBV27 to TRBJ1-1; TCRdb reports TRBD1, a call that lacks DNA to check it against. Germline CDR1 reads MNHEY; CDR2 reads SMNVEV (reference sequence). This CDR3 comprises 15 residues. This CDR3 reads CASSLTRARNTEAFF.

The V call is TRBV4-3, the J call TRBJ2-4; TCRdb's D gene call, TRBD1, goes unchecked for lack of DNA. The CDR3 spans 16 residues. Germline CDR1 and CDR2: LGHNA and YSLEER. The CDR3 sequence is CASSQADRGLLNIQYF.

V and J are TRBV5-1 and TRBJ1-1. The CDR3 totals 15 residues. Germline V CDR1 and CDR2: SGHRS, YFSETQ. CDR3 amino acids: CASSPERGRGTEAFF.

The chain joins TRBV12-3 or TRBV12-4 to TRBJ1-2; TCRdb indicates TRBD1, and absent DNA this call remains unverified. The CDR3 consists of 13 residues. The CDR3 spells CASSRGTIYGYTF.

The rearrangement uses TRBV7-2 and TRBJ1-3; TCRdb reports TRBD1, a call that lacks DNA to check it against. The CDR3 sequence is 13 residues long. The germline gives CDR1 SGHTA, CDR2 FQGNSA. CDR3 loop: CASSWGSGDTIYF. The variable domain in full, completed from reference TRBV7-2 and TRBJ1-3, reads GAGVSQSPSNKVTEKGKDVELRCDPISGHTALYWYRQSLGQGLEFLIYFQGNSAPDKSGLPSDRFSAERTGGSVSTLTIQRTQQEDSAVYLCASSWGSGDTIYFGEGSWLTVV.